This T cell receptor beta chain was observed in a study of T cell clusters in autoimmune cytopenias. This clonotype is medium-sized by frequency. Its antigen is not known. Study-level results: Clustering suggested that physiological T cell clusters were missing in primary autoimmune cytopenia patients.

TRB amplification used 200 to 250 ng of peripheral blood genomic DNA. The CDR3 is made up of 18 amino acids. The germline V gene encodes CDR1 MNHEY and CDR2 SVGAGI. Multiplex touch-down PCR amplified TRB using TRB-A and TRB-B pools in one tube. TCRdb reprocessed the multiplex PCR reads; each CDR3 protein has one entry and no DNA is given. The sample totals several thousand distinct CDR3 sequences. These same records also appear under a second study, on T cell repertoires in aging, cancer and after chemotherapy.

Sequencing was performed on peripheral blood. This chain uses TRBV6-5 with TRBJ2-2; TCRdb's D gene call, TRBD1, goes unchecked for lack of DNA. The TCR comes from a human donor in good health. The CDR3 protein is CASSPTFADTPGSWELFF.